The 19 T cell receptor beta chains given below trace back to one sample, sequenced in a study of cytomegalovirus exposure and HLA in healthy donors. 13 Jbeta primers and 60 Vbeta primers were used for the PCR. Produced via immunoSEQ multiplex PCR; TCRdb's table is partial and in-frame only. The table lists under 150,000 clones, 80% of them singletons. The sample comprised PBMCs. Receptor source: a woman aged 40 to 50 in good health and CMV-seronegative.

This chain links TRBV4-1 with TRBJ2-7; 10 bases line up with TRBD1. CDR1 is MGHRA and CDR2 is YSYEKL in the germline V gene. There are 16 residues in the CDR3. V trimming: 4 bases; J trimming: 3 bases; junction bases outside the gene matches: 9. CDR3 nucleotide sequence: TGCGCCAGCAGCCTCCCGGGACAGGGGTCGTTCTACGAGCAGTACTTC. This codes for CASSLPGQGSFYEQYF.

The rearrangement links TRBV9 to TRBJ1-2, with 9 bases matching TRBD1. CDR1 and CDR2 (germline): SGDLS, YYNGEE. After removal of 3 bases from V and 4 bases from J, the junction contained 10 bases not matched to a gene. The length of the CDR3 is 16 residues. CDR3 nucleotide sequence: TGTGCCAGCAGCGCCCATACCGGGACAGGGCCCTATGGCTACACCTTC. Its translation is CASSAHTGTGPYGYTF.

CDR3 DNA sequence: TGTGCCAGCAGCCAAGAGGGTGGACAGGCAACTAATGAAAAACTGTTTTTT. Translated, it gives CASSQEGGQATNEKLFF. The chain has TRBV4-2 and TRBJ1-4, with TRBD1 matching over 7 bases. CDR3 length: 17 residues. CDR1 and CDR2 from the germline V gene are LGHNA and YNFKEQ. V lost 0 bases to trimming and J lost 0 bases; unmatched junction nucleotides: 4.

On this clone: A junction end diverges from the germline sequence, so it may reflect a read error. The chain has TRBV7-7 and TRBJ1-2; the D gene is possibly TRBD1 (6 bases). In germline, CDR1 is SSHAT, CDR2 FNYEAQ (reference sequence). CDR3 length: 13 residues. CDR3 coding DNA: TGTGCTAGCAAGGACAGCCGTTTCTATGGCTACACCTTC. This sequence encodes CASKDSRFYGYTF.

This sequence joins TRBV19 and TRBJ2-1; TRBD2 matches at 9 bases. The CDR3 extends over 15 amino acids. Germline V gives CDR1 LNHDA, CDR2 SQIVND (reference sequence). V was pared by 5 bases and J by 2 bases, with 4 bases of the junction left unmatched. The CDR3 sequence: CASSVAGGTYNEQFF. In nucleotides, the CDR3 is TGTGCCAGTAGTGTGGCGGGAGGGACCTACAATGAGCAGTTCTTC.

The chain carries TRBV7-6 and TRBJ2-5, with TRBD1 matching over 8 bases. The V and J ends lost 0 bases and 4 bases, in that order; junction bases with no gene match: 10. Germline values: CDR1 SGHVS, CDR2 FNYEAQ. CDR3 length: 17 amino acids. The CDR3 sequence is CASSLARETGVTETQYF. As DNA, the CDR3 is TGTGCCAGCAGCTTAGCAAGAGAGACAGGGGTGACAGAGACCCAGTACTTC. Filled out from reference TRBV7-6 and TRBJ2-5, the complete variable domain reads GAGVSQSPRYKVTKRGQDVALRCDPISGHVSLYWYRQALGQGPEFLTYFNYEAQQDKSGLPNDRFSAERPEGSISTLTIQRTEQRDSAMYRCASSLARETGVTETQYFGPGTRLLVL.

The chain couples TRBV19 to TRBJ2-2, with D perhaps matching TRBD2 (5 bases). Germline-derived CDR1 and CDR2 are LNHDA and SQIVND (reference sequence). Trimming shortened V by 5 bases and J by 5 bases, and 9 bases separated the two germline ends. The CDR3 covers 13 residues. The CDR3 DNA is TGTGCCAGTAGTTCCCGAGGGACCGGGGAGCTGTTTTTT. Translating gives CASSSRGTGELFF.

The chain uses TRBV27 and TRBJ1-1; 8 bases align to TRBD1. Trimming at V came to 5 bases and at J to 0 bases, leaving 5 bases not matched to a gene. CDR3 length: 15 residues. CDR1 and CDR2 (germline): MNHEY, SMNVEV (reference sequence). CDR3 region: CASSPRQGMNTEAFF. CDR3 coding DNA: TGTGCCAGCAGTCCCCGACAGGGGATGAACACTGAAGCTTTCTTT.

This rearrangement joins TRBV27 to TRBJ2-1, with D possibly TRBD2 on 6 matching bases. Trimming removed 6 bases from V and 4 bases from J, with 16 bases in between. The CDR3 totals 15 residues. Germline V CDR1 and CDR2: MNHEY, SMNVEV (reference sequence). CDR3: CASRLGAGRYNEQFF. For the CDR3, the DNA is TGTGCCAGCAGACTTGGGGCGGGACGTTACAATGAGCAGTTCTTC.

On this clone itself: The sample contains more than one DNA sequence encoding this CDR3. The V gene is TRBV2, the J gene TRBJ1-2; possibly TRBD1 for D (6 bases). Germline loops: CDR1 SNHLY, CDR2 FYNNEI. Trimming removed 4 bases at V and 4 bases at J, with 10 bases between. The CDR3 has 13 amino acids. DNA for the CDR3: TGTGCCAGCAGTGTCCAGGGGTCCTATGGCTACACCTTC. Residues: CASSVQGSYGYTF.

J is TRBJ2-2 and V is TRBV9; 10 positions match TRBD2. Germline lookup yields CDR1 SGDLS and CDR2 YYNGEE. This CDR3 has 15 amino acids. The ends lost 2 bases at V and 5 bases at J; junction bases unmatched: 3. CDR3 DNA: TGTGCCAGCAGCGTTAGCGGGGGGTGGACCGGGGAGCTGTTTTTT. Protein sequence: CASSVSGGWTGELFF.

This chain joins TRBV12-5 and TRBJ2-5; 7 nucleotides agree with TRBD1. In germline, CDR1 is LGHNT, CDR2 FRNRAP. The CDR3 is 16 amino acids. J gave up 5 bases and V 6 bases, and 15 bases lay outside the gene matches. As DNA, the CDR3 is TGTGCTAGTGGCTCCGGACAGGTTCAAGGTTCGGAGACCCAGTACTTC. Translating gives CASGSGQVQGSETQYF.

This clone was counted only a few times. The chain couples TRBV15 to TRBJ1-5; maybe TRBD1 (6 bases). The V end was cut by 11 bases, the J end by 0 bases, with 11 bases between. Germline lookup yields CDR1 LNHNV and CDR2 YYDKDF (reference sequence). This CDR3 region has 13 residues. Written as DNA, the CDR3 is TGTGCCCCGCAGGGGCATAGCAATCAGCCCCAGCATTTT. This encodes CAPQGHSNQPQHF.

V usage is TRBV7-2 and J usage is TRBJ1-4; D is unclear. The germline CDR1 and CDR2 sequences are SGHTA and FQGNSA. This CDR3 comprises 16 residues. Trimming cost V 1 base and J 4 bases, with 13 bases left between them. Written as DNA, the CDR3 is TGTGCCAGCAGCTTAGGGCGGAGTGTGCTTAATGAAAAACTGTTTTTT. This translates into CASSLGRSVLNEKLFF.

This clone was seen only a few times. The J gene is TRBJ1-5, the V gene TRBV5-6, with TRBD1 matching 9 bases. The V and J ends lost 4 bases and 2 bases, in that order; junction bases with no gene match: 10. Per germline, CDR1 SGHDT and CDR2 YYEEEE. This CDR3 is built from 17 residues. The CDR3 sequence is CASSPRDRVTGNQPQHF. Written as DNA, the CDR3 is TGTGCCAGCAGCCCCCGGGACAGGGTTACAGGCAATCAGCCCCAGCATTTT.

V is TRBV19 and J is TRBJ2-2; D might be TRBD1 (6 bases). V shed 4 bases and J shed 5 bases, with 17 bases lying between them. Germline CDR1 is LNHDA and CDR2 is SQIVND (reference sequence). There are 16 residues in the CDR3. CDR3 region: CASSSPPGHRTGELFF. The CDR3 coding sequence is TGTGCCAGTAGTAGCCCCCCGGGACACCGAACCGGGGAGCTGTTTTTT.

The chain is built from TRBV13 and TRBJ1-4; 7 positions match TRBD1. The CDR3 runs 17 residues. The junction had 8 bases not matched to a gene; V was cut back by 3 bases and J by 1 base. Germline loops: CDR1 PRHDT, CDR2 FYEKMQ (reference sequence). CDR3 nucleotides: TGTGCCAGCAGCTTGGGGCAGGGGGTAGGAACTAATGAAAAACTGTTTTTT. It codes for CASSLGQGVGTNEKLFF.

J is TRBJ1-1 and V is TRBV7-9; a weak D match, TRBD1 (6 bases). The CDR3 has 13 amino acids. The V gene's germline CDR1 is SEHNR and CDR2 FQNEAQ (reference sequence). V was shortened by 1 base and J by 5 bases, with 8 bases between the two germline ends. CDR3 protein: CASSLDQGTEAFF. The CDR3 DNA is TGTGCCAGCAGCTTAGACCAGGGGACTGAAGCTTTCTTT.

This clone was seen just once. The chain joins TRBV29-1 to TRBJ2-1, with a possible D match to TRBD2 (5 bases). The V gene's germline CDR1 is SQVTM and CDR2 ANQGSEA. Trimming took 1 base from V and 7 from J, leaving 14 bases between them. The CDR3 sequence is 14 residues long. CDR3 DNA: TGCAGCGTTGAAGGATTGGCAGGCGGGAATGAGCAGTTCTTC. The encoded protein is CSVEGLAGGNEQFF.